This record covers a single T cell receptor beta chain. The CDR3 spans 16 residues. V lost 6 bases, J lost 4 bases, and 11 bases stayed unmatched. Germline V gives CDR1 SGHTA, CDR2 FQGNSA. This specimen comes from a study of blood T cell repertoires in COVID-19. At the level of the study: Donors in the United States, Italy and Spain gave samples during acute or convalescent COVID-19. PBMCs, B-cell-depleted T cells, or T cells provided the cDNA or gDNA that made up the material.

Per the original methods: Reference gene primers were amplified, and this amplification served to estimate nucleated cell counts. The data were produced by immunoSEQ multiplex PCR, yet TCRdb's version contains in-frame clones alone and is incomplete. V and J calls and clone size are as listed in that table; D and trimming were resolved from the DNA. The sample has 150,000 to 200,000 clones, 85% to 95% seen once; the top ten hold 4.6%. V and J are TRBV7-2 and TRBJ2-5, with 10 bases identical to TRBD2. The sequence came from a woman aged 45-59 years with acute or convalescent COVID-19. Sequencing used peripheral blood. The CDR3 DNA follows: TGTGCCAGCAGTCCGACGGGAGCGGGAGGGCGAGAGACCCAGTACTTC. Protein: CASSPTGAGGRETQYF.